This T cell receptor (beta chain) was captured by sequencing in a study of blood T cell repertoires in COVID-19 (dated by TCRdb to about 2020). About the study as a whole: Samples covering the acute and convalescent phases of COVID-19 were provided by collaborators in the United States, Italy and Spain. The prospective study material was composed of cDNA or gDNA derived from T cells, B-cell-depleted T cells, or PBMCs. Subjects who had been exposed to COVID-19, were actively infected with it, or had recovered from it provided the deeply sampled blood TCRbeta repertoires that made up the dataset. A freely available public database, intended as a resource for researchers studying the immune response to SARS-CoV-2, is where the repertoires were released. The samples were drawn from two sources: the first 160 participants of the ongoing ImmuneRACE study, and 1,200 or so subjects contributed by 6 global collaborators. The sample metadata nearly always contained a de-identified subject ID, COVID-19 status, age in years and sex. HLA class I and class II types, where available, came from metadata supplied by the sample provider rather than from assay-based typing. On the study overall, not on this receptor specifically: How much clinical and demographic metadata was included differed by source and by participant, and the metadata was provided uncurated.

The immunoSEQ Assay, a bias-controlled multiplex PCR, was used to amplify TCRbeta CDR3 regions from genomic DNA. The original methods were these. Within the assay, amplification of reference gene primers was used to estimate how many nucleated cells each sample contained. To quantify the absolute abundance of each unique TCRbeta CDR3 rearrangement, sequence reads were collapsed and filtered. For each sample, productive Simpson clonality was calculated by taking the square root of Simpson's diversity index across productive rearrangements. TCRdb carries this immuneACCESS record with in-frame sequences only. Its versions omit some clonotypes, under half of them owing to an unresolved V gene in the studies checked, with the rest unexplained. That table gives V, J and clone size, and the DNA gave D and trimming. The sample data list approximately 15,000 clones, and around 73% of these were observed just once. Clones ranked in the top ten supply over 9.5% of the sample.

V is cut by 7 bases and J by 5 bases, and the space between the germline ends is 17 bases. Sequences SQVTM (CDR1) and ANQGSEA (CDR2) are obtained from the germline V gene. From the cysteine through the phenylalanine, the CDR3 covers 13 amino acids. CDR3 DNA is the only sequence kept; it has 39 bases, read in frame from the first base. Of note for this clone: Its antigen specificity is not known. Base qualities were left out, and no much larger clone turns up one base away.

Collaborating institutions collected whole blood in K2EDTA tubes following their own protocols. For TCRbeta analysis, collaborators shipped samples in one of three forms: frozen whole blood, isolated PBMCs, or DNA extracted from either of those sample types. The clonotype comes from an older man with acute or convalescent COVID-19. The rearranged segments are TRBV29-1 and TRBJ1-2; tentative D gene TRBD1, with 6 bases matching. Sequencing was done on a sample of peripheral blood. CDR3 region: CSAQTGNLYGYTF. The nucleotide sequence is given as TGCAGCGCCCAGACAGGCAATCTATATGGCTACACCTTC. The reference TRBV29-1 and TRBJ1-2 proteins fill in what lies around the CDR3, so the full variable domain reads SAVISQKPSRDICQRGTSLTIQCQVDSQVTMMFWYRQQPGQSLTLIATANQGSEATYESGFVIDKFPISRPNLTFSTLTVSNMSPEDSSIYLCSAQTGNLYGYTFGSGTRLTVV.